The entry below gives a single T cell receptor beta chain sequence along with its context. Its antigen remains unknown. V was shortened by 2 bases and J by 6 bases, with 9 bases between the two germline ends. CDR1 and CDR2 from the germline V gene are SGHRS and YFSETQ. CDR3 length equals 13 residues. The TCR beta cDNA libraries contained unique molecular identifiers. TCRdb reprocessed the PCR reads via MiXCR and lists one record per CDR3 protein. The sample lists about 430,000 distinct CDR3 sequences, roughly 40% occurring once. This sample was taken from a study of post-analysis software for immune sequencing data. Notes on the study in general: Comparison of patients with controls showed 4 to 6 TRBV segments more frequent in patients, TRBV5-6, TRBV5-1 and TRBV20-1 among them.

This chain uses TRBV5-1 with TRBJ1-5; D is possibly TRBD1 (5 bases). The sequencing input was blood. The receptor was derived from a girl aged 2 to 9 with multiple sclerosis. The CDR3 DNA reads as TGCGCCAGCAGCTTAAATACAGGTCAGCCCCAGCATTTT. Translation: CASSLNTGQPQHF.